This T cell receptor beta chain was sequenced for a study of T cells after yellow fever vaccination. Study-wide points: Post-booster samples contained most primary-vaccination clones (around 95% CD4, about 90% CD8). Peaking on day 5 versus 15, the secondary response was faster but weaker. FACS-sorted repertoires could contain abundant clonotypes contaminating from the bulk population.

TCRdb analysed the 5' RACE reads with MiXCR anew, one entry per CDR3 protein. The sample lists roughly 340,000 distinct CDR3 sequences, 8.5% to 9% occurring once. This clonotype was counted between two and nine times. The antigen remains undetermined. This sequence originates from a young man who received the YFV17D yellow fever vaccine. The material sequenced was PBMCs, taken on the day of the first yellow fever vaccination.

The DNA for the CDR3 is TGTGCCTGGAGTGTACTACTAGCGGAACACAATGAGCAGTTCTTC. Translated: CAWSVLLAEHNEQFF. J is TRBJ2-1 and V is TRBV30; 8 bases fit TRBD2. J gave up 5 bases and V 0 bases, and 6 bases lay outside the gene matches. CDR1 and CDR2 (germline): GTSNPN, SVGIG (reference sequence). CDR3 length: 15 amino acids.